Following are 29 T cell receptor beta chains from one sample sequenced in a study of shared clonotypes between healthy human individuals. Method: immunoSEQ multiplex PCR; TCRdb's copy keeps in-frame clones and lacks some. The table has about 320,000 clones, 87% seen once. Sequenced input: memory CD8+ T cells sorted from blood. Subset specified: CD45RO+ cells pooled with CCR7-negative TemRA cells. Receptors were obtained from a man younger than 30 in good health.

The chain recombines TRBV28 with TRBJ1-5; D remains unclear. The CDR3 runs to 13 residues. CDR1 and CDR2 from the germline V gene are MDHEN and SYDVKM. Deletions cut 3 bases from V and 5 bases from J, with 8 bases between. CDR3 loop: CASSFATYQPQHF. In DNA form, the CDR3 reads TGTGCCAGCAGTTTCGCCACTTATCAGCCCCAGCATTTT.

The chain joins TRBV6-5 to TRBJ2-1; 9 bases are a match to TRBD2. The CDR3 extends over 14 amino acids. The V gene end was trimmed by 6 bases and the J gene end by 7 bases; junction bases not matched to a gene: 7. Per the germline V gene, CDR1 is MNHEY and CDR2 is SVGAGI. CDR3 in DNA: TGTGCCAGCAGCCCGGGACTAGCTAGTAATGAGCAGTTCTTC. Its protein is CASSPGLASNEQFF.

The rearrangement uses TRBV11-2 and TRBJ2-7; D ambiguous. The CDR3 contains 17 residues. The ends were cut back, 0 bases at V and 2 bases at J, with 17 bases in the middle. Germline CDR1 and CDR2: SGHAT and FQNNGV. CDR3 DNA: TGTGCCAGCAGCTTAGATCACGAGCCGCCTTCTCCCTACGAGCAGTACTTC. Protein sequence: CASSLDHEPPSPYEQYF.

CDR3 in amino acids: CASSYYGSPLHF. The DNA of the CDR3 is TGTGCCAGCAGTTATTATGGGTCACCCCTCCACTTT. The chain is built from TRBV6-5 and TRBJ1-6; D not certain. Germline lookup yields CDR1 MNHEY and CDR2 SVGAGI. V was trimmed by 3 bases and J by 10 bases, leaving 7 bases between them. The CDR3 has 12 residues.

This chain joins TRBV9 and TRBJ2-7; 12 bases agree with TRBD2. V was pared by 3 bases and J by 0 bases, with 4 bases of the junction left unmatched. Germline values: CDR1 SGDLS, CDR2 YYNGEE. The CDR3 is 16 residues long. The CDR3 reads CASSAGLAGSSYEQYF. The CDR3 DNA is TGTGCCAGCAGCGCCGGACTAGCGGGGAGCTCCTACGAGCAGTACTTC.

The chain uses TRBV6-6 and TRBJ2-7; D ambiguous. Germline loops: CDR1 MNHNY, CDR2 SVGAGI (reference sequence). The ends were cut back, 2 bases at V and 0 bases at J, with 8 bases in the middle. The CDR3 spans 14 residues. The CDR3 nucleotides read TGTGCCAGCAGTTACGACGACGACTCCTACGAGCAGTACTTC. Protein: CASSYDDDSYEQYF.

V gene TRBV19 combines with J gene TRBJ2-1; 12 bases fit TRBD2. Germline V gene lookup returns CDR1 LNHDA and CDR2 SQIVND (reference sequence). The CDR3 consists of 15 residues. With V trimmed by 8 bases and J by 7 bases, 9 bases remained unmatched. CDR3 in amino acids: CASSRTSGTGNEQFF. CDR3 bases: TGTGCCAGTTCGCGGACTAGCGGGACGGGGAATGAGCAGTTCTTC. Filled out from reference TRBV19 and TRBJ2-1, the complete variable domain reads DGGITQSPKYLFRKEGQNVTLSCEQNLNHDAMYWYRQDPGQGLRLIYYSQIVNDFQKGDIAEGYSVSREKKESFPLTVTSAQKNPTAFYLCASSRTSGTGNEQFFGPGTRLTVL.

The chain recombines TRBV5-4 with TRBJ2-5, with D perhaps matching TRBD1 (6 bases). CDR3 length equals 14 residues. The germline CDR1 and CDR2 sequences are SGHNT and YYREEE (reference sequence). Trimming cost V 5 bases and J 3 bases, with 14 bases left between them. The CDR3 sequence is CASRYTGIEETQYF. The CDR3 DNA reads TGTGCCAGCAGGTACACAGGGATCGAAGAGACCCAGTACTTC.

This chain links TRBV12-5 with TRBJ2-7, with 12 bases identical to TRBD1. The length of the CDR3 is 18 residues. Losses at the gene ends were 3 bases for V and 9 bases for J; bases not matched to a gene: 18. The germline gives CDR1 LGHNT, CDR2 FRNRAP. CDR3 DNA: TGTGCTAGTGGTTTTAAGGGACAGGGGGCCGTAGTTGACGAGGTGCAGTACTTC. Residues: CASGFKGQGAVVDEVQYF. Combining the CDR3 with reference TRBV12-5 and TRBJ2-7 gives the whole variable domain DARVTQTPRHKVTEMGQEVTMRCQPILGHNTVFWYRQTMMQGLELLAYFRNRAPLDDSGMPKDRFSAEMPDATLATLKIQPSEPRDSAVYFCASGFKGQGAVVDEVQYFGPGTRLTVT.

The rearrangement links TRBV2 to TRBJ1-2, with TRBD1 as a possible D gene (5 bases). V was clipped by 8 bases and J by 10 bases, with 20 bases between them. CDR3 size: 13 residues. CDR1 is SNHLY and CDR2 is FYNNEI in the germline V gene. Written as DNA, the CDR3 is TGTGCCAGCGGGGCGGGTGAGGGAGGATACTACACCTTC. This gives the protein CASGAGEGGYYTF.

The chain is built from TRBV7-9 and TRBJ2-7; D is unclear. Looked up from germline, CDR1 is SEHNR and CDR2 is FQNEAQ (reference sequence). The CDR3 has 12 amino acids. With 5 bases removed from V and 1 base from J, the gap between germline ends came to 6 bases. CDR3 amino acids: CASSIGSYEQYF. CDR3 nucleotides: TGTGCCAGCAGCATCGGATCCTACGAGCAGTACTTC.

V gene TRBV6-5 combines with J gene TRBJ2-5; D is perhaps TRBD1 or TRBD2 (6 bases each). Per the germline V gene, CDR1 is MNHEY and CDR2 is SVGAGI. V lost 2 bases, J lost 1 base, and 14 bases lay in between. The CDR3 is 16 amino acids. CDR3 in amino acids: CASSYSRTGAQETQYF. Here the CDR3 DNA reads TGTGCCAGCAGTTACAGCCGGACGGGGGCCCAAGAGACCCAGTACTTC.

The J gene is TRBJ1-2, the V gene TRBV5-6; 9 nucleotides agree with TRBD1. CDR1 is SGHDT, CDR2 YYEEEE, per germline. V lost 3 bases, J lost 3 bases, and 3 bases stayed unmatched. This CDR3 contains 14 residues. The chain's CDR3 is CASSWTGVDYGYTF. As DNA, the CDR3 is TGTGCCAGCAGCTGGACAGGGGTTGACTATGGCTACACCTTC.

This sequence joins TRBV5-8 and TRBJ2-5, with D unresolved. Germline V gives CDR1 SGHTS, CDR2 YDEGEE. CDR3 length: 14 amino acids. V lost 5 bases to trimming and J lost 5 bases, with 16 bases between them. The CDR3 sequence: CASRQGVGKETQYF. The CDR3 DNA is TGTGCCAGCAGGCAAGGTGTGGGGAAGGAGACCCAGTACTTC.

The chain joins TRBV27 to TRBJ2-7, with D maybe TRBD1 (6 bases). The CDR3 is 13 amino acids. Germline V CDR1 and CDR2: MNHEY, SMNVEV (reference sequence). V dropped 5 bases and J dropped 7 bases, with 15 bases sitting between them. CDR3 protein: CASSPSQGREQYF. The CDR3 nucleotides are TGTGCCAGCAGTCCCTCACAGGGTCGGGAGCAGTACTTC.

The chain couples TRBV11-2 to TRBJ2-7; 12 bases are shared with TRBD1. The CDR3 sequence is 15 residues long. The junction had 7 bases not matched to a gene; V was cut back by 6 bases and J by 4 bases. The germline gives CDR1 SGHAT, CDR2 FQNNGV. The CDR3 DNA is TGTGCCAGCAGGGCGGGGACAGGGGGCGCGTACGAGCAGTACTTC. Its protein product is CASRAGTGGAYEQYF.

This chain uses TRBV23-1 with TRBJ1-5; D remains ambiguous. TRBV23-1 is filed as an ORF, its function uncertain. The CDR3 totals 12 residues. V lost 6 bases and J 0 bases, leaving 3 bases between the germline ends. The CDR3 loop reads CASRNSNQPQHF. The DNA for the CDR3 is TGCGCCAGCAGAAATAGCAATCAGCCCCAGCATTTT.

This chain links TRBV5-1 with TRBJ2-7; the D gene is possibly TRBD2 (6 bases). Germline CDR1 reads SGHRS; CDR2 reads YFSETQ. The CDR3 contains 16 residues. V lost 0 bases, J lost 3 bases, and 16 bases lay in between. The CDR3 region has the DNA TGCGCCAGCAGCTTGGCCGGTTCGGGAGAGGGCTACGAGCAGTACTTC. Translated: CASSLAGSGEGYEQYF.

The chain joins TRBV29-1 to TRBJ1-2, with 7 bases identical to TRBD1. V was clipped by 0 bases and J by 4 bases; unmatched bases: 8. Per the germline V gene, CDR1 is SQVTM and CDR2 is ANQGSEA. The CDR3 is made up of 15 amino acids. CDR3 residues: CSVEDRDRKPYGYTF. CDR3 in DNA: TGCAGCGTTGAAGACAGGGACAGAAAACCCTATGGCTACACCTTC.

The chain has TRBV7-8 and TRBJ1-1, with TRBD1 identical over 8 bases. The germline CDR1 and CDR2 sequences are SGHVS and FQNEAQ. The CDR3 totals 15 residues. The V gene end was trimmed by 2 bases and the J gene end by 3 bases; junction bases not matched to a gene: 5. CDR3 nucleotides: TGTGCCAGCAGCTTACGGACAGGGTATTACACTGAAGCTTTCTTT. Translation: CASSLRTGYYTEAFF.

The chain combines TRBV6-5 with TRBJ2-7; D not certain. Per the germline V gene, CDR1 is MNHEY and CDR2 is SVGAGI. The CDR3 is 14 residues long. The V gene lost 0 bases and the J gene lost 6 bases, with 12 bases spanning the gap. DNA for the CDR3: TGTGCCAGCAGTTACTCGAAACAGTCTACCGAGCAGTACTTC. It yields the protein CASSYSKQSTEQYF.

V usage is TRBV15 and J usage is TRBJ2-7; 11 nucleotides line up with TRBD1. Germline loops: CDR1 LNHNV, CDR2 YYDKDF (reference sequence). CDR3 length: 15 residues. The trim removed 5 bases at V and 3 bases at J, leaving 6 bases unmatched. CDR3 DNA sequence: TGTGCCACCAGCTTTGCCGGGACAGGGGGCTACGAGCAGTACTTC. This translates into CATSFAGTGGYEQYF.

The rearrangement links TRBV28 to TRBJ2-1; 12 nucleotides agree with TRBD2. CDR3 length: 13 amino acids. Trimming removed 8 bases from V and 12 bases from J; junction bases left unmatched: 8. The germline CDR1 and CDR2 sequences are MDHEN and SYDVKM. The DNA for the CDR3 is TGTGCCAGCCGACTAGCGGGGGAAGCTGGGCAGTTCTTC. Amino acid sequence: CASRLAGEAGQFF.

This clone was recorded only once. The gene calls are TRBV5-4 and TRBJ2-7; the match to TRBD1 covers 7 bases. This CDR3 has 15 amino acids. Germline assignment: CDR1 SGHNT and CDR2 YYREEE (reference sequence). Trimming took 2 bases from V and 7 from J; bases not matched to a gene: 12. The CDR3 sequence is CASSFWDSHHWEQYF. The CDR3 bases are TGTGCCAGCAGCTTTTGGGACAGCCACCACTGGGAGCAGTACTTC. Complete variable domain (other parts from reference TRBV5-4 and TRBJ2-7): ETGVTQSPTHLIKTRGQQVTLRCSSQSGHNTVSWYQQALGQGPQFIFQYYREEENGRGNFPPRFSGLQFPNYSSELNVNALELDDSALYLCASSFWDSHHWEQYFGPGTRLTVT.

V and J are TRBV28 and TRBJ2-2; D is possibly TRBD1 or TRBD2 (5 bases each). Germline CDR1 MDHEN, CDR2 SYDVKM. Trimming removed 3 bases from V and 0 bases from J, with 14 bases in between. The CDR3 loop spans 17 amino acids. Written as DNA, the CDR3 is TGTGCCAGCAGTTTGGGTTTGGGACGTTCGAACACCGGGGAGCTGTTTTTT. Its translation is CASSLGLGRSNTGELFF.

The V call is TRBV6-5, the J call TRBJ1-1; tentatively, D is TRBD1 (6 bases). V was trimmed by 0 bases and J by 6 bases, leaving 14 bases between them. Germline CDR1 and CDR2: MNHEY and SVGAGI. The CDR3 spans 15 residues. The CDR3 DNA follows: TGTGCCAGCAGTTACTCGAGGCACAGGGAAGCTGAAGCTTTCTTT. Protein: CASSYSRHREAEAFF.

This chain links TRBV7-8 with TRBJ2-1; possible D gene TRBD2, 5 bases. The V and J ends lost 4 bases and 5 bases respectively, with 15 bases between them. CDR1 and CDR2 from the germline V gene are SGHVS and FQNEAQ. The CDR3 is 15 amino acids. CDR3 nucleotides: TGTGCCAGCAGCTCCCTCGGAGCGGCAGACAATGAGCAGTTCTTC. Translation: CASSSLGAADNEQFF.

This chain joins TRBV15 and TRBJ2-5; 7 bases fit TRBD1. The CDR3 is 14 amino acids. Trimming removed 5 bases from V and 5 bases from J; junction bases left unmatched: 8. Germline values: CDR1 LNHNV, CDR2 YYDKDF (reference sequence). The CDR3 spells CATSEDRVWETQYF. DNA for the CDR3: TGTGCCACCAGCGAAGACAGGGTTTGGGAGACCCAGTACTTC.

The gene calls are TRBV11-2 and TRBJ2-3, with TRBD2 matching 11 bases. Germline V gene sequence: CDR1 SGHAT, CDR2 FQNNGV. This CDR3 spans 15 amino acids. J gave up 5 bases and V 4 bases, and 5 bases lay outside the gene matches. The CDR3 here is CASSYSGGALDTQYF. DNA of the CDR3: TGTGCCAGCAGCTATAGCGGGGGGGCGTTAGATACGCAGTATTTT.